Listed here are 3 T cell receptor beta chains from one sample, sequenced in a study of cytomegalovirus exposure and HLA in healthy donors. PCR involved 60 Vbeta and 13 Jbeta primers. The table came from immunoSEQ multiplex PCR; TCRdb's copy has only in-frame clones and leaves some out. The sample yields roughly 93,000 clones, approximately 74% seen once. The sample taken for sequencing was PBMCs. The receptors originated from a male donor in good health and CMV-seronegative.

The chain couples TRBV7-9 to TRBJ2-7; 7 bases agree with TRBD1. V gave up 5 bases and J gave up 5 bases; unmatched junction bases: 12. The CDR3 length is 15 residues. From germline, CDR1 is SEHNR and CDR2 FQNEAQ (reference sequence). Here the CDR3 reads CASSPYGRGYNEQYF. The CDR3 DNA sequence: TGTGCCAGCAGCCCTTACGGCAGGGGGTACAACGAGCAGTACTTC.

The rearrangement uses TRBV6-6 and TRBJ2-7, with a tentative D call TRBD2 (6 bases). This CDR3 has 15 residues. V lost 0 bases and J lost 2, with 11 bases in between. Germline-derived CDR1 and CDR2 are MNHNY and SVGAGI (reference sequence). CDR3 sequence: CASSYSTPGAYEQYF. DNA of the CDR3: TGTGCCAGCAGTTACTCTACCCCGGGGGCCTACGAGCAGTACTTC.

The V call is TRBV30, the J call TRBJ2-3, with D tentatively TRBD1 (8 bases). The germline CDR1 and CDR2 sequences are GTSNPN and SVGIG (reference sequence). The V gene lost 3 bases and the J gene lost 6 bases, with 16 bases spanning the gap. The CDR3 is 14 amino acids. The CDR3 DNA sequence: TGTGCCTGGAGGGGAGACAGGGGAGGGGATACGCAGTATTTT. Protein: CAWRGDRGGDTQYF.